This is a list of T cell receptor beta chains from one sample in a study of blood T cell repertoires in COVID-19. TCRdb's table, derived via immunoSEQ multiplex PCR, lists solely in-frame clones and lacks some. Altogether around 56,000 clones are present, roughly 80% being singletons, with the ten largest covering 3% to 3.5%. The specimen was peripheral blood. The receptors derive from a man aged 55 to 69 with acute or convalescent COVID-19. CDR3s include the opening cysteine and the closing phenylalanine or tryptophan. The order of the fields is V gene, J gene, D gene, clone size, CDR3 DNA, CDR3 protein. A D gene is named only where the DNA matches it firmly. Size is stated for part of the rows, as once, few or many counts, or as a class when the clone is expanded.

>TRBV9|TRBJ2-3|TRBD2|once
TGTGCCAGCAGCGTAGCGGGACTAGCGGTGGATACGCAGTATTTT
CASSVAGLAVDTQYF
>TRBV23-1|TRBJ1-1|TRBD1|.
TGCGCCAGCAGTCAATACCCACGGGACAGAGAGACCGAGAACACTGAAGCTTTCTTT
CASSQYPRDRETENTEAFF
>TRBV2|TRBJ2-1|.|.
TGTGCCAGCAGTGAGACAGCCCCTGGATACAATGAGCAGTTCTTC
CASSETAPGYNEQFF
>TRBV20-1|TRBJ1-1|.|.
TGCAGTGCTAGTGTTCTATGGGGAGAAGGGACTGAAGCTTTCTTT
CSASVLWGEGTEAFF
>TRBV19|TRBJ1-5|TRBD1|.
TGTGCCAGTAGTAGGGACAGCTATCAGCCCCAGCATTTT
CASSRDSYQPQHF
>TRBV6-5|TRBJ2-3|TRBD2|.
TGTGCCAGCAAAGCGGGGGGGCCGGTCACAGATACGCAGTATTTT
CASKAGGPVTDTQYF
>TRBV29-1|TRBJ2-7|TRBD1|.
TGCAGCGTTGGACAGGGTGCCTACGAGCAGTACTTC
CSVGQGAYEQYF
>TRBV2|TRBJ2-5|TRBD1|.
TGTGCCAGCAGTGGACAGGGGGATGATCAAGAGACCCAGTACTTC
CASSGQGDDQETQYF
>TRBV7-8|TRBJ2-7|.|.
TGTGCCAGCAGCTTAGTATTCGGACAGCCTGGGGAGCAGTACTTC
CASSLVFGQPGEQYF
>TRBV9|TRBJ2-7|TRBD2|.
TGTGCCAGCAGCGTAGGGAGTAGCGGGGCCTACGAGCAGTACTTC
CASSVGSSGAYEQYF
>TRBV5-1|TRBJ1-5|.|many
TGCGCCAGCAGCTTAACAGGGCTAAATCAGCCCCAGCATTTT
CASSLTGLNQPQHF
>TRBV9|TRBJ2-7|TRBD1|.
TGTGCCAGCAGCGCCGGGACAGCGTTCTCCTACGAGCAGTACTTC
CASSAGTAFSYEQYF
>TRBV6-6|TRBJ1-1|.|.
TGTGCCAGCAAGGAGGGGCTGAACACTGAAGCTTTCTTT
CASKEGLNTEAFF
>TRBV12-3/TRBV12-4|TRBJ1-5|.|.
TGTGCCAGCAGTTGGGGCCCTCATCAGCCCCAGCATTTT
CASSWGPHQPQHF
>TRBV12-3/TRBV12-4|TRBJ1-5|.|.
TGTGCCAGCGGTAGGGGGGGAAATCAGCCCCAGCATTTT
CASGRGGNQPQHF
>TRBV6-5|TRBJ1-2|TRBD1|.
TGTGCCAGCAGATATACGACAGGGGGGTATGGCTACACCTTC
CASRYTTGGYGYTF
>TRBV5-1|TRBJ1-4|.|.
TGCGCCAGCAGCCCGGGGGGGCTCGGTAATGAAAAACTGTTTTTT
CASSPGGLGNEKLFF
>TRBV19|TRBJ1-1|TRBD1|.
TGTGCCAGTAGTCCAATACAGGGGCAAATCCTCTTT
CASSPIQGQILF
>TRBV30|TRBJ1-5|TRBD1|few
TGTGCCTGGACGCCCCTAGGACAGGGCAATCAGCCCCAGCATTTT
CAWTPLGQGNQPQHF
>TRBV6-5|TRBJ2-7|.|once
TGTGCCAGCGGGAGGGACACTTCCTACGAGCAGTACTTC
CASGRDTSYEQYF
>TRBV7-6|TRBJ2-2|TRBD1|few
TGTGCCAGCAGCTTAGGGACAGGGTTTCCCGGGGAGCTGTTTTTT
CASSLGTGFPGELFF
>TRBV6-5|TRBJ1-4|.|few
TGTGCCAGCAGGTTAACGGCAACTAATGAAAAACTGTTTTTT
CASRLTATNEKLFF
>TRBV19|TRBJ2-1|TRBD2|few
TGTGCCAGTAGTATAATAGCGGGGCTCTACAATGAGCAGTTCTTC
CASSIIAGLYNEQFF
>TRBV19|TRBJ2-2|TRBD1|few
TGTGCCAGTAGTCGACGGACAGGGAGGATCGGGGAGCTGTTTTTT
CASSRRTGRIGELFF
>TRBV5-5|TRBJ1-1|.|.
TGTGCCAGCAACAGGGAGATGAACACTGAAGCTTTCTTT
CASNREMNTEAFF
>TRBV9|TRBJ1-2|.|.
TGTGCCAGCAGCTTAGGGATGGGAGGACAAAACTATGGCTACACCTTC
CASSLGMGGQNYGYTF
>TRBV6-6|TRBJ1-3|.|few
TGTGCCAGCAGCGCCCCAGGGACACCTCTGGGAAACACCATATATTTT
CASSAPGTPLGNTIYF
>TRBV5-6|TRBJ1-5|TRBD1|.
TGTGCCAGCAGCTCCGGGACAGGGACGGGTCAGCCCCAGCATTTT
CASSSGTGTGQPQHF
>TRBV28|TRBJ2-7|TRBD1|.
TGTGCCAGCAGTTTAATAACCGGGACAGGGGGCGCCAAGACCGAGCAGTACTTC
CASSLITGTGGAKTEQYF
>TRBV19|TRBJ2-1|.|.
TGTGCCAGCAACCAAGGGGGTAGTAATGAGCAGTTCTTC
CASNQGGSNEQFF
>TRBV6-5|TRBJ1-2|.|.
TGTGCCAGCAGTTCCCCCCGGGGGGATAACTATGGCTACACCTTC
CASSSPRGDNYGYTF
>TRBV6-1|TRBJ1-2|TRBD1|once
TGTGCCAGCAGTGACGGGGACAGGGGGACAAATGGCTACACCTTC
CASSDGDRGTNGYTF
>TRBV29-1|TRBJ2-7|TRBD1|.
TGCAGCGTGGGGACAGGCGAGAACGAGCAGTACTTC
CSVGTGENEQYF
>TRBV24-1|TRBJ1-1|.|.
TGTGCCACCAGTGACCGAGGTCCCCCTAACACTGAAGCTTTCTTT
CATSDRGPPNTEAFF
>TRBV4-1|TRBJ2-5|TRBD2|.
TGCGCCAGCAGCCAAGACCCAACAGGGCGGGAGGGGACCCAGTACTTC
CASSQDPTGREGTQYF
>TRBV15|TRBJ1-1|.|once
TGTGCCACCAGCAGAGATCGGGTACTTAACCCTGAAGCTTTCTTT
CATSRDRVLNPEAFF
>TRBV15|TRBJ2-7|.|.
TGTGCCACCAGCAGACCCCTCACGGACAGAAGCTACGAGCAGTACTTC
CATSRPLTDRSYEQYF
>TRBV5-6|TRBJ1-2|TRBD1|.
TGTGCCAGCAGCTGGGCTGGACAGGGCATCAACTATGGCTACACCTTC
CASSWAGQGINYGYTF
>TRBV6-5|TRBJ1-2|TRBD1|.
TGTGCCAGCAGTTACGGGACAGAACTCCTCTCGGGCTACACCTTC
CASSYGTELLSGYTF
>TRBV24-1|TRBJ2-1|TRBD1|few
TGTGCCACCAGTGATTTTGGGACAGACAACAATGAGCAGTTCTTC
CATSDFGTDNNEQFF
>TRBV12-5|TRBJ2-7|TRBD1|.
TGTGCTAGTGGTTTGGTACTTGGGACAGGGGTACACGAGCAGTACTTC
CASGLVLGTGVHEQYF
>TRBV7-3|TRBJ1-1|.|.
TGTGCCAGCAGCTTAATTGGAGGTTATGAAGCTTTCTTT
CASSLIGGYEAFF
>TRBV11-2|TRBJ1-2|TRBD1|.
TGTGCCAGCAGCCCTGGTTTAGGGGGCGCGGAATATGGCTACACCTTC
CASSPGLGGAEYGYTF
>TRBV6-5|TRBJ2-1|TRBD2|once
TGTGCCAGCAGAAAGCGGGGCTACAATGAGCAGTTCTTC
CASRKRGYNEQFF
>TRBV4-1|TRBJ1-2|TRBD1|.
TGCGCCAGCAGCCTGACAGGGATGGATGGCTACACCTTC
CASSLTGMDGYTF
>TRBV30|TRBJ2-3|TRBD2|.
TGTGCCTGGAGTTCAGCGGGGGACACAGATACGCAGTATTTT
CAWSSAGDTDTQYF
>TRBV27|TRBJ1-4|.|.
TGTGCCAGCAGCTCTCCCGGGAAAAAACTGTTTTTT
CASSSPGKKLFF
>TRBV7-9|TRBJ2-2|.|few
TGTGCCAGCAGCTTAGATAGGGGACCAGGGGCCCGGAACACCGGGGAGCTGTTTTTT
CASSLDRGPGARNTGELFF
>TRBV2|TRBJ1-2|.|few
TGTGCCAGCAGTGAATGGAGGGGAGAAAACTATGGCTACACCTTC
CASSEWRGENYGYTF
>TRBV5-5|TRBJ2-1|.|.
TGTGCCAGCAGCTTAGAACTAGGTTACAATGAGCAGTTCTTC
CASSLELGYNEQFF
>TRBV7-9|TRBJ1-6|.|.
TGTGCCAGCAGCTTACTACAGCCCAATTCACCCCTCCACTTT
CASSLLQPNSPLHF
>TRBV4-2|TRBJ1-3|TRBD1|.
TGTGCCAGCAGCCAAGCGTCCGGGACAGACCCTGGAAACACCATATATTTT
CASSQASGTDPGNTIYF
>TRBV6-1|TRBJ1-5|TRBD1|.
TGTGCCAGCAGTCTCTGGACAGGGGGCACTCAGCCCCAGCATTTT
CASSLWTGGTQPQHF
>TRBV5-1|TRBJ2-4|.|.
TGCGCCAGCTCCAGGGTAGCCAAAAACATTCAGTACTTC
CASSRVAKNIQYF
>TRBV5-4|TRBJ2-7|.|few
TGTGCCAGCAGCTTGGATTACGGCGGCGAGCAGTACTTC
CASSLDYGGEQYF
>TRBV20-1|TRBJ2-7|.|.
TGCAGTGCTAGTAAACAGCCCTCCTACGAGCAGTACTTC
CSASKQPSYEQYF
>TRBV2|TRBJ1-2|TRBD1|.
TGTGCCAGCAGTGTGGCGGAGGGGGCGAAGAACTATGGCTACACCTTC
CASSVAEGAKNYGYTF
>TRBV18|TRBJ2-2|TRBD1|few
TGTGCCAGCTCACCGGGACAGGACTTAACCGGGGAGCTGTTTTTT
CASSPGQDLTGELFF
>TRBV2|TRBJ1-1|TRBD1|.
TGTGCCAGCAGTGGACGTCAGGGGGCTGAAGCTTTCTTT
CASSGRQGAEAFF